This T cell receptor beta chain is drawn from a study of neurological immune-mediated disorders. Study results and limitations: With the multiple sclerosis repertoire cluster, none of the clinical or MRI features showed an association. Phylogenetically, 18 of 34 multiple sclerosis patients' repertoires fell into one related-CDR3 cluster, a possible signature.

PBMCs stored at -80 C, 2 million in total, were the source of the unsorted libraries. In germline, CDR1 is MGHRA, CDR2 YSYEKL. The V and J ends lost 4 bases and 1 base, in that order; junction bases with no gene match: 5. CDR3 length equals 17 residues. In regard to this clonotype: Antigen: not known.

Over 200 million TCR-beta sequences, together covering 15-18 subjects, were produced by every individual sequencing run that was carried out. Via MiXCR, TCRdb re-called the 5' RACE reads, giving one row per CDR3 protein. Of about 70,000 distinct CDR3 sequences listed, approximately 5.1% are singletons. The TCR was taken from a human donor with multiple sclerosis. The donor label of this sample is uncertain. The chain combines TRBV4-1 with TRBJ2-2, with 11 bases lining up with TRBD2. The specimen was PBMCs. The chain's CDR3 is CASSPPGLAENTGELFF. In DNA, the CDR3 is TGCGCCAGCAGCCCCCCGGGACTAGCGGAGAACACCGGGGAGCTGTTTTTT.